These 17 T cell receptor beta chains originate from one sample sequenced in a study of control samples from healthy donors and cancer patients. Profiling relied on immunoSEQ multiplex PCR, and the TCRdb table lists in-frame clones only, not all of them. This table has approximately 150,000 clones, 75% to 95% appearing once. Sequencing input: blood. These receptors all stem from a middle-aged woman in good health.

The CDR3 DNA sequence: TGCGCCAGCAGCTTTTTAGGGAAAGAGACCCAGTACTTC. This gives the protein CASSFLGKETQYF. The chain carries TRBV5-1 and TRBJ2-5; D not certain. The germline V and J ends were trimmed by 2 bases and 3 bases, with 8 bases remaining between them. CDR1 is SGHRS and CDR2 is YFSETQ in the germline V gene. This CDR3 is built from 13 residues. The variable domain in full, with the rest retrieved from reference TRBV5-1 and TRBJ2-5, is KAGVTQTPRYLIKTRGQQVTLSCSPISGHRSVSWYQQTPGQGLQFLFEYFSETQRNKGNFPGRFSGRQFSNSRSEMNVSTLELGDSALYLCASSFLGKETQYFGPGTRLLVL.

The J gene is TRBJ1-1, the V gene TRBV13, with 7 nucleotides matching TRBD1. The germline gives CDR1 PRHDT, CDR2 FYEKMQ (reference sequence). Trimming cost V 5 bases and J 1 base; bases outside gene matches: 4. The length of the CDR3 is 14 residues. In DNA form, the CDR3 reads TGTGCCAGCAGCATCTGGACAGGGAACACTGAAGCTTTCTTT. Translation gives CASSIWTGNTEAFF.

This chain links TRBV7-9 with TRBJ1-1; perhaps TRBD1 as D (6 bases). V gave up 2 bases and J gave up 6 bases, with 10 bases separating them. Germline V CDR1 and CDR2: SEHNR, FQNEAQ (reference sequence). CDR3 length: 13 amino acids. The CDR3 bases are TGTGCCAGCAGCTTAACAGGGTTGGCTGAAGCTTTCTTT. It translates to CASSLTGLAEAFF.

The V gene is TRBV12-3 or TRBV12-4, the J gene TRBJ1-2, with a weak D call TRBD1 (6 bases). The CDR3 runs 13 residues. The germline V and J ends were trimmed by 10 bases and 4 bases, with 16 bases remaining between them. CDR3 amino acids: CATNHREIYGYTF. DNA for the CDR3: TGTGCCACCAACCACAGGGAAATCTATGGCTACACCTTC.

The chain couples TRBV2 to TRBJ1-5, with a weak D call TRBD1 (5 bases). Trimming removed 6 bases at V and 6 bases at J, with 18 bases between. There are 15 residues in the CDR3. CDR1 is SNHLY and CDR2 is FYNNEI in the germline V gene. This chain's CDR3 is CASSSDKGSGQPQHF. CDR3 sequence (DNA): TGTGCCAGCAGCTCCGATAAGGGGAGCGGTCAGCCCCAGCATTTT.

This chain joins TRBV24-1 and TRBJ1-2; TRBD1 agrees at 9 bases. In germline, CDR1 is KGHDR, CDR2 SFDVKD. Losses at the gene ends were 4 bases for V and 1 base for J; bases not matched to a gene: 9. This CDR3 has 17 amino acids. As DNA, the CDR3 is TGTGCCACCAGTGACTTTCTCACAGGGGGCATTAACTATGGCTACACCTTC. This sequence encodes CATSDFLTGGINYGYTF.

This chain links TRBV20-1 with TRBJ1-3; TRBD1 agrees at 7 bases. CDR1 and CDR2 from the germline V gene are DFQATT and SNEGSKA (reference sequence). With V trimmed by 8 bases and J by 7 bases, 5 bases remained unmatched. This CDR3 spans 11 amino acids. CDR3 DNA: TGCAGTACCGGGACAGTTAACACCATATATTTT. The encoded protein is CSTGTVNTIYF.

The chain recombines TRBV27 with TRBJ1-2; 7 bases map to TRBD1. Germline lookup yields CDR1 MNHEY and CDR2 SMNVEV (reference sequence). The CDR3 length is 15 residues. The trim removed 2 bases at V and 4 bases at J, leaving 7 bases unmatched. CDR3 DNA: TGTGCCAGCAGTTTAATCCCGACAGGGACCTATGGCTACACCTTC. Its translation is CASSLIPTGTYGYTF.

The chain uses TRBV10-3 and TRBJ1-2; weak D call: TRBD1 (6 bases). Deletions cut 2 bases from V and 2 bases from J, with 6 bases between. CDR3 length equals 13 residues. Germline-derived CDR1 and CDR2 are ENHRY and SYGVKD. The CDR3 DNA is TGTGCCATCAGTGAGCAGGGGAACTATGGCTACACCTTC. This encodes CAISEQGNYGYTF.

DNA for the CDR3: TGTGCCAGCAGTTTATTCCTGGGACCAAGGGACACTGAAGCTTTCTTT. Protein sequence: CASSLFLGPRDTEAFF. The chain is built from TRBV27 and TRBJ1-1; D possibly corresponds to TRBD1 (5 bases). The CDR3 is 16 residues long. Trimming shortened V by 1 base and J by 3 bases, and 15 bases separated the two germline ends. CDR1 and CDR2 (germline): MNHEY, SMNVEV (reference sequence).

The J gene is TRBJ1-3, the V gene TRBV7-2, with D hard to call. The ends were cut back, 5 bases at V and 3 bases at J, with 14 bases in the middle. This CDR3 region has 15 residues. Germline V CDR1 and CDR2: SGHTA, FQGNSA. The CDR3 bases are TGTGCCAGCAGCCCGACTTGGGGTGGTGGAAACACCATATATTTT. Protein: CASSPTWGGGNTIYF.

The chain recombines TRBV5-1 with TRBJ2-2; D not certain. The germline V gene has CDR1 SGHRS and CDR2 YFSETQ. Trimming cost V 2 bases and J 7 bases, with 6 bases left between them. The CDR3 extends over 12 amino acids. The CDR3 sequence: CASSFSIGELFF. CDR3 sequence (DNA): TGCGCCAGCAGCTTTTCGATCGGGGAGCTGTTTTTT.

The chain recombines TRBV3-1 (or the pseudogene TRBV3-2) with TRBJ1-4, with D unclear. This CDR3 is 14 amino acids long. V lost 1 base, J lost 7 bases, and 10 bases lay in between. Per germline, CDR1 LGHDT and CDR2 YNNKEL (reference sequence). CDR3 region: CASSQVLVGEKLFF. The CDR3 region has the DNA TGTGCCAGCAGCCAAGTATTAGTCGGTGAAAAACTGTTTTTT.

This chain joins TRBV7-2 and TRBJ1-1; the D gene is possibly TRBD1 (5 bases). Looked up from germline, CDR1 is SGHTA and CDR2 is FQGNSA. There are 17 residues in the CDR3. The V end lost 5 bases, the J end lost 5 bases, and 24 bases lay between the germline ends. CDR3 amino acids: CASSAFGQRGAGTEAFF. CDR3 bases: TGTGCCAGCAGCGCCTTCGGTCAACGGGGCGCGGGAACTGAAGCTTTCTTT.

This clone was detected only once. The rearrangement uses TRBV3-1 (or the pseudogene TRBV3-2) and TRBJ2-7; 8 nucleotides agree with TRBD2. This CDR3 region has 15 residues. V was pared by 4 bases and J by 4 bases, with 9 bases of the junction left unmatched. Germline assignment: CDR1 LGHDT and CDR2 YNNKEL (reference sequence). The CDR3 DNA reads TGTGCCAGCAGCCTCTCCAGTGGCGGGGGGTACGAGCAGTACTTC. This translates into CASSLSSGGGYEQYF.

V is TRBV9 and J is TRBJ2-1; D call uncertain. CDR3 length: 16 residues. The V gene's germline CDR1 is SGDLS and CDR2 YYNGEE. V lost 0 bases to trimming and J lost 2 bases, with 12 bases between them. As DNA, the CDR3 is TGTGCCAGCAGCGTAGCTATGGCAGGAACCTACAATGAGCAGTTCTTC. As protein: CASSVAMAGTYNEQFF.

This chain links TRBV6-1 with TRBJ1-2, with a possible D match to TRBD1 (5 bases). CDR1 MNHNS and CDR2 SASEGT come from the germline V gene. The V end was cut by 4 bases, the J end by 7 bases, with 22 bases between. The CDR3 runs 16 residues. The CDR3 loop is CASSVSVGRVIAGYTF. In DNA, the CDR3 is TGTGCCAGCAGTGTTTCGGTTGGCAGGGTCATCGCTGGCTACACCTTC.